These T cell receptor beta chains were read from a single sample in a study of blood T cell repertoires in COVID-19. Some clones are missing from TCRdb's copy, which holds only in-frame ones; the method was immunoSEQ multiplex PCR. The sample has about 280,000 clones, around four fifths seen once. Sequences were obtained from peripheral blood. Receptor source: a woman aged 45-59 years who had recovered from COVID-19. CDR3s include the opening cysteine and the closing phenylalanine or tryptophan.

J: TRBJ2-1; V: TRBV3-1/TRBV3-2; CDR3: CASSHPLGGGGAYNEQFF
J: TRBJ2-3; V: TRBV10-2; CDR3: CATKGQGASTDTQYF
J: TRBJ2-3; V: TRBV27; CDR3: CASSTRQGGLPDTQYF
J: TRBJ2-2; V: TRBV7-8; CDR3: CASISRRLAGGLRGTGELFF
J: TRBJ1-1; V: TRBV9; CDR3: CASGRGGTLLEAFF
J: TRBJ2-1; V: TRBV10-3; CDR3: CAISGDLAGRDNEQFF
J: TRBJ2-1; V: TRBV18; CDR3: CASSPLDRGGEQFF
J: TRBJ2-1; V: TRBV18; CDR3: CASSPLRDSRPWSYNEQFF
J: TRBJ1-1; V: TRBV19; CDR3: CACRLGGNTEAFF
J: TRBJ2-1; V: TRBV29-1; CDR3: CSAEAQGLTEQFF
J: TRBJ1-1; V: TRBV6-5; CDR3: CASSYAGEAEAFF
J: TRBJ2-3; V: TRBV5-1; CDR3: CASSSGLAGPDTQYF
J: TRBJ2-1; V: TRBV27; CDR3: CASSLLGTQDYNEQFF
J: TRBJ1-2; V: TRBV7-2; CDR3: CASSLQQGRFALNYGYTF
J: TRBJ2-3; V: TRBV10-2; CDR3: CASSESAAYTDTQYF
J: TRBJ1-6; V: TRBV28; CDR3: CASNTDSSYNSPLHF
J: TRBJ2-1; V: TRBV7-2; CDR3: CASSVNRDSKLDEQFF
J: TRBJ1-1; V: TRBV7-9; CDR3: CASSLDQGIRTEAFF
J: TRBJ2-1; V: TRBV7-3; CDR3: CASSLRGRALNEQFF
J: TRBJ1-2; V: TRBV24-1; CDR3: CATSDVGPRGGYTF
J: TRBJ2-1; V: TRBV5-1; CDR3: CASSLGTSALSYNEQFF
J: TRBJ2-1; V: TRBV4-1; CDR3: CASTHSGSSYNEQFF
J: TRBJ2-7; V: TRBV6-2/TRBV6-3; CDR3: CASSYPDSSYEQYF
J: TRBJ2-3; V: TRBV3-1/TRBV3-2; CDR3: CASSPPDGASTDTQYF
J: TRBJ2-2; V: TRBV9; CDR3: CASSGTRGPYANTGELFF
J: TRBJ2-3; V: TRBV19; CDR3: CASSIRGQDFDTQYF
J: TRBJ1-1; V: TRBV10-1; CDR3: CASSESFLARGLRNTEAFF
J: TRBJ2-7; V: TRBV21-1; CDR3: CASSKDVGVAASYEQYF
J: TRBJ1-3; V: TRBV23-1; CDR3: CASSQSRRATGNTIYF
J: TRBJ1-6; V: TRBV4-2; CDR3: CASGQRQYNSPLHF
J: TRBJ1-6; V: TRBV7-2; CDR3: CASSLARAGGWNSPLHF
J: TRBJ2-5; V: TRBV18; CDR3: CASSRGTDQETQYF
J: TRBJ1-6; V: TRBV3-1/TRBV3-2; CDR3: CASSQVEVLHF
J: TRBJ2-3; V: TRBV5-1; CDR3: CASSLERRGGGNTQYF
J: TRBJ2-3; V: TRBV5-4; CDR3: CASSIDLAALPGEDTQYF
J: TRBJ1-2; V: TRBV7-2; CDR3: CASSLVGTGGKGYTF
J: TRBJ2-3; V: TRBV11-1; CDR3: CASSPGLAISTDTQYF
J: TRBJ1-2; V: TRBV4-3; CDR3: CASSQGGGYTF
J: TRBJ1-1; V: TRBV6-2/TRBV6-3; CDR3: CASSPVQGTAFF
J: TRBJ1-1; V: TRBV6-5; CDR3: CASSYSRGTEAFF
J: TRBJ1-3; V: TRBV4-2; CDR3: CASSQVDRSSGNTIYF
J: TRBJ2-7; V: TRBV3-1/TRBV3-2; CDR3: CASSPDLAGGLREQYF
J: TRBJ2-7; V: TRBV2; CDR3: CASSEPVASGKGGEQYF
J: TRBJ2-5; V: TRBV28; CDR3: CASSFRQVQRETQYF
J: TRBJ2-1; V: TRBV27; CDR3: CASSLSPITGTTRNEQFF
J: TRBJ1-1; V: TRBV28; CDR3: CASRTDSWRGTEAFF
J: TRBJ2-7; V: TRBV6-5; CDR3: CASLGQARLFYEQYF
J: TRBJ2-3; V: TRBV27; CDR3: CASRTDRSYTDTQYF
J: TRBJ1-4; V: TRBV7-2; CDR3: CASSPPGQGYEKLFF
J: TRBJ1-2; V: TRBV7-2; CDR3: CASNGGVFGYTF
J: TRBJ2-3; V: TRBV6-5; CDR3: CASTESTDTQYF